Listed below are T cell receptor beta chains from one sample, sequenced in a study of tumor-infiltrating lymphocytes in primary liver carcinoma. TCRdb redid the calling of the multiplex PCR reads with MiXCR, one entry per CDR3 protein. The sample carries around 210,000 distinct CDR3 sequences, less than 75% recorded once. What was sequenced was peripheral blood. All receptors derive from an older woman with primary liver carcinoma and hepatitis B virus infection. CDR3s include the opening cysteine and the closing phenylalanine or tryptophan. D genes are given only for firm matches. Some rows have no size entry. The others give once, few or many, or a class for an expanded clone.

12	-	TRBV25-1	-	TRBJ1-2	CASTGSADGYTF	TGTGCCAGCACAGGGAGTGCGGATGGCTACACCTTC
12	many	TRBV29-1	-	TRBJ1-1	CSVETGPTEAFF	TGCAGCGTTGAAACGGGCCCCACTGAAGCTTTCTTT
16	-	TRBV6-6	TRBD1	TRBJ1-1	CASSHVRTGSKTEAFF	TGTGCCAGCAGTCACGTCCGGACAGGGTCGAAGACTGAAGCTTTCTTT
13	-	TRBV11-1	-	TRBJ2-1	CASSLGLGGRQFF	TGTGCCAGCAGCTTAGGGCTCGGAGGGCGGCAGTTCTTC
14	many	TRBV11-1	-	TRBJ2-7	CASSLHRGAHEQYF	TGTGCCAGCAGCTTACACCGCGGGGCCCACGAGCAGTACTTC
15	many	TRBV11-2	-	TRBJ2-7	CASSLEAGRTYEQYF	TGTGCCAGCAGCTTAGAGGCCGGGCGCACCTACGAGCAGTACTTC
15	-	TRBV5-1	-	TRBJ2-1	CASSSGGHTYNEQFF	TGCGCCAGCAGCTCGGGTGGGCATACCTACAATGAGCAGTTCTTC
15	-	TRBV11-2	-	TRBJ2-5	CASSFRTVGQETQYF	TGTGCCAGCAGCTTCCGGACTGTCGGACAAGAGACCCAGTACTTC
15	-	TRBV29-1	-	TRBJ2-6	CSVVVEGIGANVLTF	TGCAGCGTTGTGGTGGAAGGGATTGGGGCCAACGTCCTGACTTTC
17	-	TRBV11-1	-	TRBJ2-1	CASSLPLFNGSTNEQFF	TGTGCCAGCAGCTTACCGCTCTTCAATGGGAGTACGAATGAGCAGTTCTTC
14	-	TRBV9	TRBD1	TRBJ1-4	CTSSVAGGNEKLFF	TGTACCAGCAGCGTAGCAGGGGGAAATGAAAAACTGTTTTTT
15	-	TRBV11-3	TRBD2	TRBJ2-2	CASSQGTSSTGELFF	TGTGCCAGCAGCCAGGGGACTAGCAGCACAGGGGAGCTGTTTTTT
15	-	TRBV11-2	-	TRBJ2-1	CVSSLTRGPYNEQFF	TGTGTCAGCAGCTTGACAAGGGGCCCCTACAATGAGCAGTTCTTC
17	few	TRBV7-9	TRBD2	TRBJ2-3	CASSRTSGGTSTDTQYF	TGTGCCAGCAGCAGGACTAGCGGGGGTACTAGCACAGATACGCAGTATTTT
17	few	TRBV19	TRBD2	TRBJ2-1	CASSIYRTSGSPHEQFF	TGTGCCAGTAGTATATATAGGACTAGCGGGAGTCCCCATGAGCAGTTCTTC